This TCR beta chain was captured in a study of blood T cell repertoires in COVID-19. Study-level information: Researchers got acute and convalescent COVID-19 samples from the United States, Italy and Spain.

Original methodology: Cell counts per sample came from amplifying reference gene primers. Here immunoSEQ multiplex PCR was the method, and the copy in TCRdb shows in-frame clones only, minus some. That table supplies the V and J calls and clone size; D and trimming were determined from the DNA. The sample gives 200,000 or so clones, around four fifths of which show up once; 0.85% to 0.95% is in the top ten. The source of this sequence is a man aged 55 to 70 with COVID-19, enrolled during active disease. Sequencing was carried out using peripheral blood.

The CDR3 spells CASSLDTPYEQYF. The CDR3, as DNA: TGTGCCAGTTCTTTGGACACCCCCTACGAGCAGTACTTC. The rearrangement joins TRBV2 to TRBJ2-7, with a weak D call TRBD1 (5 bases). Trimming took off 9 bases at V and 2 bases at J, with 14 bases between the two ends. The germline V gene has CDR1 SNHLY and CDR2 FYNNEI. The CDR3 totals 13 residues. Combining the CDR3 with reference TRBV2 and TRBJ2-7 gives the whole variable domain EPEVTQTPSHQVTQMGQEVILRCVPISNHLYFYWYRQILGQKVEFLVSFYNNEISEKSEIFDDQFSVERPDGSNFTLKIRSTKLEDSAMYFCASSLDTPYEQYFGPGTRLTVT.